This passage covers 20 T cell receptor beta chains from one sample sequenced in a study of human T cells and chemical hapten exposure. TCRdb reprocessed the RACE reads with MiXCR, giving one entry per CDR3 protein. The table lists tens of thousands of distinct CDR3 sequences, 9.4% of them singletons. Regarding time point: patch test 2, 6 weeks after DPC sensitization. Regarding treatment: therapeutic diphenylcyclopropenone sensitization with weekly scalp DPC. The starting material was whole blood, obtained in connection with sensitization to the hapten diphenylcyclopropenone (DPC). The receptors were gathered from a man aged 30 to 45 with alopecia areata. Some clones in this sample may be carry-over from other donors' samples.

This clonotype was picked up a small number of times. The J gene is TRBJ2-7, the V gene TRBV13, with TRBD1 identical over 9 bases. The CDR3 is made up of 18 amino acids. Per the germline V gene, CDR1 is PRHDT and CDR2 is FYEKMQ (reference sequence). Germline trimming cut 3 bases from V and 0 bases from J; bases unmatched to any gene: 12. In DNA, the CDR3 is TGTGCCAGCAGCTTCCTTCCGCGGGGGACAGGGCGCTCCTACGAGCAGTACTTC. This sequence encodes CASSFLPRGTGRSYEQYF.

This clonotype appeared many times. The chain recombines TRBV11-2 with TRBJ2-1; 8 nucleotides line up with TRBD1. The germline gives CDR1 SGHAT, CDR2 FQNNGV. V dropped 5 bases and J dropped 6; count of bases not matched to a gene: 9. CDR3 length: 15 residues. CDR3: CASSGQGLGGNEQFF. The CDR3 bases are TGTGCCAGCAGCGGACAGGGTTTGGGCGGCAATGAGCAGTTCTTC.

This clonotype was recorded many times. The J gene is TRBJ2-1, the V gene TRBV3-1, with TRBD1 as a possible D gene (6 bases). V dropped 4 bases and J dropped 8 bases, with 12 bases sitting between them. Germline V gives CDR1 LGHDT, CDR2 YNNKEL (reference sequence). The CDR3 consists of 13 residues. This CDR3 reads CASSLPKGDEQFF. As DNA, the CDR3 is TGTGCCAGCAGCCTCCCTAAGGGGGATGAGCAGTTCTTC.

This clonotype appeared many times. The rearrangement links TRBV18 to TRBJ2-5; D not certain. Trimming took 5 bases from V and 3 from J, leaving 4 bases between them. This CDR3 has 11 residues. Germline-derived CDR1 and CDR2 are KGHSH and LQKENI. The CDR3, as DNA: TGTGCCAGCTCATTCAAAGAGACCCAGTACTTC. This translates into CASSFKETQYF.

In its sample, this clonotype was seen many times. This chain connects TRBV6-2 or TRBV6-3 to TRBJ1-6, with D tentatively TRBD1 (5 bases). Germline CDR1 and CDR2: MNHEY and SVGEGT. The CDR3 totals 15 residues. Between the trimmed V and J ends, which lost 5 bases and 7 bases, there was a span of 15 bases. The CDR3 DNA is TGTGCCAGCAGTCCAAGAGGGACGGAAAATTCACCCCTCCACTTT. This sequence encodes CASSPRGTENSPLHF.

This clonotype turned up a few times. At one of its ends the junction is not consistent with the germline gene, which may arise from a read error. CDR3 residues: CATSLAKNIQYF. The CDR3 DNA reads as TGTGCCACCAGTTTAGCCAAAAACATTCAGTACTTC. The rearrangement links TRBV12-3 or TRBV12-4 to TRBJ2-4; D ambiguous. The CDR3 runs 12 residues.

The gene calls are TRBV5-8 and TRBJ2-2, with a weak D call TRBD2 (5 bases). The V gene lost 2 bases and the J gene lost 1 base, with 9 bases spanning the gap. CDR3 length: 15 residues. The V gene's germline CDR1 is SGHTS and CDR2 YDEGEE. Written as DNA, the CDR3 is TGTGCCAGCAGCTTCATACGGGGGAACACCGGGGAGCTGTTTTTT. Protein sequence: CASSFIRGNTGELFF. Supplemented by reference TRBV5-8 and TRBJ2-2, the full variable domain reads EAGVTQSPTHLIKTRGQQATLRCSPISGHTSVYWYQQALGLGLQFLLWYDEGEERNRGNFPPRFSGRQFPNYSSELNVNALELEDSALYLCASSFIRGNTGELFFGEGSRLTVL.

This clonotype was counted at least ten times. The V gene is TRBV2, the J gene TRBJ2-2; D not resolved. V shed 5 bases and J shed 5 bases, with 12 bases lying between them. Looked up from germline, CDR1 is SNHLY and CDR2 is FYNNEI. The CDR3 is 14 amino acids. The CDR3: CASSHSLATGELFF. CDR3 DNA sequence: TGTGCCAGCAGTCACTCCCTCGCAACCGGGGAGCTGTTTTTT.

The DNA for the CDR3 is TGTGCTAGTGGTTATTTACTAGCGGGAAACACCGGGGAGCTGTTTTTT. It specifies CASGYLLAGNTGELFF. The rearrangement uses TRBV12-5 and TRBJ2-2; 10 bases match TRBD2. This CDR3 region has 16 residues. Trimming at V came to 4 bases and at J to 2 bases, leaving 4 bases not matched to a gene. Looked up from germline, CDR1 is LGHNT and CDR2 is FRNRAP.

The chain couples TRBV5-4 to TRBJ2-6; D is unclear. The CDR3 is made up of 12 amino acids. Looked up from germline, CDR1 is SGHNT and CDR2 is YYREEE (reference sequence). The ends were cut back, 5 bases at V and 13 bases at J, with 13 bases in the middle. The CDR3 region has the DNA TGTGCCAGCAGAACTAAGCCCGGAGTCCTGACTTTC. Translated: CASRTKPGVLTF.

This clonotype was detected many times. The CDR3 spells CASRQPSAGGQAYEQYF. The CDR3 coding sequence is TGTGCCAGCAGACAACCCTCCGCGGGGGGGCAAGCCTACGAGCAGTACTTC. The chain joins TRBV6-2 or TRBV6-3 to TRBJ2-7; 9 positions agree with TRBD2. CDR1 MNHEY and CDR2 SVGEGT come from the germline V gene. The V gene end was trimmed by 6 bases and the J gene end by 2 bases; junction bases not matched to a gene: 14. The CDR3 spans 17 residues.

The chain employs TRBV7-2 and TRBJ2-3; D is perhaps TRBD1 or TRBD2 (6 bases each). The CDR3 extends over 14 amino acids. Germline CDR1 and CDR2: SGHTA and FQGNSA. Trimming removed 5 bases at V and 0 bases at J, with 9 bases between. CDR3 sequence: CASSGGHSTDTQYF. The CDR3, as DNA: TGTGCCAGCAGCGGGGGGCATAGCACAGATACGCAGTATTTT.

In DNA form, the CDR3 reads TGTGCCTGGACGGGCAGGAGGAGCTCCTACAATGAGCAGTTCTTC. Its translation: CAWTGRRSSYNEQFF. The chain carries TRBV30 and TRBJ2-1, with D possibly being TRBD2 (5 bases). Trimming stripped 4 bases from V and 0 bases from J, with 13 bases between. The germline CDR1 and CDR2 sequences are GTSNPN and SVGIG (reference sequence). The CDR3 extends over 15 amino acids.

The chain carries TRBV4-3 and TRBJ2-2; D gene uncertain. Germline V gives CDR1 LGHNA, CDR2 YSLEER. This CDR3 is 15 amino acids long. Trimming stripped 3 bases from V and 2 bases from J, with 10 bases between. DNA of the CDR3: TGCGCCAGCAGCCACCAACGATCAAACACCGGGGAGCTGTTTTTT. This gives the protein CASSHQRSNTGELFF.

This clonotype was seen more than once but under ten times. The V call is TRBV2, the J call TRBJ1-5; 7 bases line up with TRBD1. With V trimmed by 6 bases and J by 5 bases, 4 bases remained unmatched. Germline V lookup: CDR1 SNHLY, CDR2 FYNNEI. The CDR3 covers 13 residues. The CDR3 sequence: CASRTGPHQPQHF. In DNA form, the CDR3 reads TGTGCCAGCAGGACAGGGCCGCATCAGCCCCAGCATTTT.

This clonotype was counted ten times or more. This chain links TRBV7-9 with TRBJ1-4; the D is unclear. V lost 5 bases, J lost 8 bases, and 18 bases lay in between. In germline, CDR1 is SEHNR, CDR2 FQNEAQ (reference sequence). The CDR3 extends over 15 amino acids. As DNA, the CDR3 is TGTGCCAGCAGCCCCACTCCCATAACGGGAGAAAAACTGTTTTTT. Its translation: CASSPTPITGEKLFF.

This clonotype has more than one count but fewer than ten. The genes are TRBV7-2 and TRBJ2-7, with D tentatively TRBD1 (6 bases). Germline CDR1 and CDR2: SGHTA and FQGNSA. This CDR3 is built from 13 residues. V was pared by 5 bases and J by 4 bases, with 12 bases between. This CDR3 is CASSTRDKYEQYF. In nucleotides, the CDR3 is TGTGCCAGCAGCACCCGGGACAAATACGAGCAGTACTTC.

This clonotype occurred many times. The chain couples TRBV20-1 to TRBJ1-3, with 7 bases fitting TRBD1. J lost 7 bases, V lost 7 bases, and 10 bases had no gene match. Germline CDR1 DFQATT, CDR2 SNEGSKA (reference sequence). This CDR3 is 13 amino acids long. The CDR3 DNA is TGCAGTGTCGAAGGGACAGCCCAGAACACCATATATTTT. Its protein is CSVEGTAQNTIYF.

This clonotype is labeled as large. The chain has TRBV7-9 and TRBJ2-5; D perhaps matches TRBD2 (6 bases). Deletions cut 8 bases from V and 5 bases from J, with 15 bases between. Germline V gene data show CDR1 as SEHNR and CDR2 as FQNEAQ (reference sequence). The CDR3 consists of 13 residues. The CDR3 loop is CASGPSGEETQYF. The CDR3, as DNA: TGTGCCAGCGGACCTTCGGGGGAGGAGACCCAGTACTTC.

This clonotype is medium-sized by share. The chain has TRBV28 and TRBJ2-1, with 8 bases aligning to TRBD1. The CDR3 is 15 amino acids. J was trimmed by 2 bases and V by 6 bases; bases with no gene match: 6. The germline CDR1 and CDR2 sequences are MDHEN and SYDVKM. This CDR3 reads CASRYDRGPYNEQFF. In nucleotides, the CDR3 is TGTGCCAGCAGATACGACAGGGGTCCCTACAATGAGCAGTTCTTC.